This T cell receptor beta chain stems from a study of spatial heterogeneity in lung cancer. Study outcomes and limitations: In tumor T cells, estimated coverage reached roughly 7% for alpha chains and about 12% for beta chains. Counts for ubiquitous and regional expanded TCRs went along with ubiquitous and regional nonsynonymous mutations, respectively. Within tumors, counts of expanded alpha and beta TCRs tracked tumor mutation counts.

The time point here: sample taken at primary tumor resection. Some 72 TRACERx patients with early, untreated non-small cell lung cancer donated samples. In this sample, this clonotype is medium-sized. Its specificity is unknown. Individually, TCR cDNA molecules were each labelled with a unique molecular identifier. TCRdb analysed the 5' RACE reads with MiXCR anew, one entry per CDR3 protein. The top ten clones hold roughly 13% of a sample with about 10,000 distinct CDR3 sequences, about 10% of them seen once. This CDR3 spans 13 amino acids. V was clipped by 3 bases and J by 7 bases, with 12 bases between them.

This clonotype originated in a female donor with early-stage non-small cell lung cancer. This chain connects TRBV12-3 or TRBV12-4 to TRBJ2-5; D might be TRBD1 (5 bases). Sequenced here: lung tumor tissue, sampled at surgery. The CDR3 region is CASSLGLKGTQYF. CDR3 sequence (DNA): TGTGCCAGCAGTTTGGGGCTAAAAGGGACCCAGTACTTC.